This T cell receptor beta chain came from a study of blood T cell repertoires in COVID-19. Produced via immunoSEQ multiplex PCR; TCRdb's table is partial and in-frame only. The sample contains 150,000 to 200,000 clones, about 91% of which appear only once. The CDR3 covers 16 residues. V was clipped by 1 base and J by 5 bases; unmatched bases: 9. Germline V lookup: CDR1 LNHDA, CDR2 SQIVND (reference sequence). This TCR came from a woman in her late teens or twenties who had recovered from COVID-19. The sample comprised PBMCs or T cells enriched from blood (not recorded which). This chain uses TRBV19 with TRBJ2-3, with 7 nucleotides matching TRBD1. CDR3 in DNA: TGTGCCAGTAGTATAGTTGGAACAGGGGTGCAAGATACGCAGTATTTT. Translation gives CASSIVGTGVQDTQYF.